The T cell receptor (beta chain) described here comes from a study of cytomegalovirus exposure and HLA in healthy donors. Overall study context: HLA-typed donors were the source of approximately 86 million unique TCRs held in an early data release.

Between the trimmed V and J ends, which lost 1 base and 0 bases, there was a span of 12 bases. Germline V lookup: CDR1 MNHNS, CDR2 SASEGT. CDR3 length: 16 residues. Primers: 60 Vbeta forward and 13 Jbeta reverse. TCRdb keeps only in-frame clones here, not all; method: immunoSEQ multiplex PCR. The sample shows about 97,000 clones, roughly 80% of them seen only once. General study points: Researchers had no immune exposure information except CMV serostatus available.

With respect to this clone: As yet, its antigen is unknown.

This sequence originates from a man aged 40-55 years in good health and CMV-seronegative. This chain joins TRBV6-1 and TRBJ1-1; D is undetermined. Sequencing was carried out using PBMCs. CDR3 residues: CASSEGYGIMNTEAFF. The CDR3 region has the DNA TGTGCCAGCAGTGAAGGGTACGGGATTATGAACACTGAAGCTTTCTTT.